Each of the 13 T cell receptor beta chains below was sequenced from the same sample in a study of OX40 agonist ivuxolimab in advanced cancers. Measured with immunoSEQ multiplex PCR; TCRdb has only the in-frame clones, and not every one. The sample contains about 55,000 clones, around nine tenths of which appear only once. The source was CD4+ or CD8+ T cells sorted from blood, collected in a trial of the OX40 agonist ivuxolimab. The origin of the receptors is an adult with an advanced solid tumor such as melanoma, head and neck, liver or kidney cancer.

This sequence joins TRBV19 and TRBJ1-6, with a weak D call TRBD1 (6 bases). V was shortened by 2 bases and J by 7 bases, with 12 bases between the two germline ends. The CDR3 is 15 residues long. Germline lookup yields CDR1 LNHDA and CDR2 SQIVND (reference sequence). For the CDR3, the DNA is TGTGCCAGTAGTATATCCGGACAGCTCAATTCACCCCTCCACTTT. This encodes CASSISGQLNSPLHF.

This sequence joins TRBV11-2 and TRBJ2-1; 8 nucleotides line up with TRBD2. CDR3 length equals 15 residues. Germline V gives CDR1 SGHAT, CDR2 FQNNGV. With 7 bases clipped from V and 7 bases from J, the junction kept 12 bases outside the gene matches. The CDR3 is CASISGGLGRNEQFF. The CDR3 DNA is TGTGCCAGCATCTCGGGGGGACTAGGTCGTAATGAGCAGTTCTTC.

This chain connects TRBV5-1 to TRBJ1-4, with TRBD1 matching over 7 bases. V lost 4 bases and J lost 5; bases outside the gene matches: 5. This CDR3 is built from 14 residues. Germline V gene sequence: CDR1 SGHRS, CDR2 YFSETQ. CDR3 in DNA: TGCGCCAGCAGCCCGGGACAGCCGAATGAAAAACTGTTTTTT. Translating gives CASSPGQPNEKLFF.

This clone has just a few counts. V gene TRBV19 combines with J gene TRBJ1-5, with 9 bases aligning to TRBD1. With V trimmed by 1 base and J by 6 bases, 10 bases remained unmatched. Per the germline V gene, CDR1 is LNHDA and CDR2 is SQIVND (reference sequence). The CDR3 runs 17 residues. CDR3 residues: CASSIALTGGNGQPQHF. DNA for the CDR3: TGTGCCAGTAGTATAGCCCTGACAGGGGGTAATGGTCAGCCCCAGCATTTT.

The chain joins TRBV19 to TRBJ2-7; D unclear. This CDR3 comprises 13 residues. The germline gives CDR1 LNHDA, CDR2 SQIVND (reference sequence). Trimming shortened V by 0 bases and J by 4 bases, and 7 bases separated the two germline ends. The CDR3 is CASSIDPRYEQYF. The CDR3 nucleotides read TGTGCCAGTAGTATAGATCCCCGGTACGAGCAGTACTTC.

This clone occurred once. The chain is built from TRBV6-1 and TRBJ1-5; D uncertain. V lost 0 bases to trimming and J lost 4 bases, with 13 bases between them. The CDR3 loop spans 16 amino acids. CDR1 MNHNS and CDR2 SASEGT come from the germline V gene. This CDR3 reads CASSEAQEFPNQPQHF. The DNA of the CDR3 is TGTGCCAGCAGTGAAGCGCAGGAATTTCCTAATCAGCCCCAGCATTTT.

This chain joins TRBV28 and TRBJ1-1; unclear D gene. CDR1 and CDR2 (germline): MDHEN, SYDVKM. This CDR3 contains 13 residues. V lost 7 bases and J 6 bases, leaving 15 bases between the germline ends. The DNA for the CDR3 is TGTGCCAGCACCTCCGGGGTAGTACCTGAAGCTTTCTTT. It codes for CASTSGVVPEAFF.

This chain joins TRBV27 and TRBJ1-2; 8 nucleotides line up with TRBD1. The V gene end was trimmed by 5 bases and the J gene end by 4 bases; junction bases not matched to a gene: 6. Looked up from germline, CDR1 is MNHEY and CDR2 is SMNVEV (reference sequence). CDR3 length: 14 amino acids. DNA for the CDR3: TGTGCCAGCAGTACTACAGGGGGAGGCTATGGCTACACCTTC. It codes for CASSTTGGGYGYTF.

The chain recombines TRBV7-9 with TRBJ1-3; D might be TRBD1 (5 bases). Germline loops: CDR1 SEHNR, CDR2 FQNEAQ (reference sequence). This CDR3 region has 15 residues. V was cut by 1 base and J by 0 bases, with 7 bases left in between. The CDR3 DNA reads as TGTGCCAGCAGCTTAGGGGGGTACTCTGGAAACACCATATATTTT. Protein product: CASSLGGYSGNTIYF.

This chain uses TRBV19 with TRBJ1-5; the D is unclear. V lost 7 bases, J lost 2 bases, and 18 bases lay in between. CDR1 is LNHDA, CDR2 SQIVND, per germline (reference sequence). CDR3 size: 16 residues. As DNA, the CDR3 is TGTGCCAGTACCGCCGGGCACCGCGGGGGCAATCAGCCCCAGCATTTT. Translation gives CASTAGHRGGNQPQHF.

This clone appeared once. The chain has TRBV7-9 and TRBJ1-1; D not resolved. There are 17 residues in the CDR3. The germline V gene encodes CDR1 SEHNR and CDR2 FQNEAQ (reference sequence). V was trimmed by 0 bases and J by 4 bases, leaving 18 bases between them. CDR3 bases: TGTGCCAGCAGCTTAGCGTTCGGGGAATCGAGGGCCACTGAAGCTTTCTTT. Encoded protein: CASSLAFGESRATEAFF.

The chain joins TRBV28 to TRBJ1-2, with a tentative D call TRBD1 (5 bases). The CDR3 loop spans 13 amino acids. CDR1 is MDHEN and CDR2 is SYDVKM in the germline V gene. V shed 6 bases and J shed 6 bases, with 14 bases lying between them. For the CDR3, the DNA is TGTGCCAGCAGACGATCCGGGACGCATGGCTACACCTTC. This translates into CASRRSGTHGYTF.

This clone has a handful of counts. This chain uses TRBV2 with TRBJ1-5; D is unclear. Trimming removed 3 bases at V and 0 bases at J, with 12 bases between. This CDR3 has 16 residues. Germline V gene lookup returns CDR1 SNHLY and CDR2 FYNNEI. The CDR3 bases are TGTGCCAGCAGTGACCTCAACACTTTTAGCAATCAGCCCCAGCATTTT. Translated, it gives CASSDLNTFSNQPQHF.